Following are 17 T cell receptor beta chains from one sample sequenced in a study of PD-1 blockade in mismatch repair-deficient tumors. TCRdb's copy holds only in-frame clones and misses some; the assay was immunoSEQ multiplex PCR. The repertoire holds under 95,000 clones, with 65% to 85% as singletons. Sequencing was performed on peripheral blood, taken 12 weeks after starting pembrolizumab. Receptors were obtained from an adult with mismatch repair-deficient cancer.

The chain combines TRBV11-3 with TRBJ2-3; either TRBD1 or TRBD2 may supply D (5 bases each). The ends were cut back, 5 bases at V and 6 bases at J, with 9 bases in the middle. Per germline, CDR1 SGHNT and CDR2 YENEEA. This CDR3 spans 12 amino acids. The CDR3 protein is CASSGEGDTQYF. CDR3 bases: TGTGCCAGCAGCGGCGAGGGGGATACGCAGTATTTT.

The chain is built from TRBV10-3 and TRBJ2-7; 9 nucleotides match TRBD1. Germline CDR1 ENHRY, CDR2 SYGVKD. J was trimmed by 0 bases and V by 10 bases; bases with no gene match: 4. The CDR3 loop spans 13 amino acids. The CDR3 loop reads CATRTGDSYEQYF. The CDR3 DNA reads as TGTGCCACGAGGACAGGGGACTCCTACGAGCAGTACTTC.

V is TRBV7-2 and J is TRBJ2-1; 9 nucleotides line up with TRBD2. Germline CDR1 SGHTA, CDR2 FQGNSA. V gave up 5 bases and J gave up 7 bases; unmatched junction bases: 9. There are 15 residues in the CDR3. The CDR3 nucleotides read TGTGCCAGCAGCCCTAGGGGGACTAGCCATAATGAGCAGTTCTTC. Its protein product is CASSPRGTSHNEQFF.

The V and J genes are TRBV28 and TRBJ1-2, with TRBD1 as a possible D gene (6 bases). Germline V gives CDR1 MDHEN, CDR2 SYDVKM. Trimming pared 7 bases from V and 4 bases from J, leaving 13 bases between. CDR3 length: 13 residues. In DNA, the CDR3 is TGTGCCAGCACAGGGGCCGGTTTCTATGGCTACACCTTC. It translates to CASTGAGFYGYTF.

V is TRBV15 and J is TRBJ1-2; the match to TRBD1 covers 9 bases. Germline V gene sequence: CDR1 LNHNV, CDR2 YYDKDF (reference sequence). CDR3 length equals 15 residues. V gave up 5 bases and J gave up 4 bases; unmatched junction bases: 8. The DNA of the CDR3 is TGTGCCACCAGCCCACGGACAGGGGAGGTCTATGGCTACACCTTC. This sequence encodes CATSPRTGEVYGYTF. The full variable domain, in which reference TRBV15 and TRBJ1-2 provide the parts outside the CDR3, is DAMVIQNPRYQVTQFGKPVTLSCSQTLNHNVMYWYQQKSSQAPKLLFHYYDKDFNNEADTPDNFQSRRPNTSFCFLDIRSPGLGDTAMYLCATSPRTGEVYGYTFGSGTRLTVV.

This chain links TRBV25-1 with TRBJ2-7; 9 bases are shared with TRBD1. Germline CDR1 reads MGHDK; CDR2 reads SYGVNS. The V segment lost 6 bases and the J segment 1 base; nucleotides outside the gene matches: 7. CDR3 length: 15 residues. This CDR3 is CASSRPGQGSYEQYF. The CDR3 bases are TGTGCCAGCAGCCGCCCGGGACAGGGATCCTACGAGCAGTACTTC.

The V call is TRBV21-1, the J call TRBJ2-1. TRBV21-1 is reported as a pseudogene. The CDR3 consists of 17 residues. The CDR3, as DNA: TGTGCCAGCAGCAAAGAGAAGGGCCGGTCGGATTACAATGAGCAGTTCTTC. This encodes CASSKEKGRSDYNEQFF.

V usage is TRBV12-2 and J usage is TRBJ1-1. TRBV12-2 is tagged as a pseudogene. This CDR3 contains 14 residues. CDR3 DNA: TGTGCAAGTCGCTCCGGGGGGGTGAACACTGAAGCTTTCTTT. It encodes CASRSGGVNTEAFF.

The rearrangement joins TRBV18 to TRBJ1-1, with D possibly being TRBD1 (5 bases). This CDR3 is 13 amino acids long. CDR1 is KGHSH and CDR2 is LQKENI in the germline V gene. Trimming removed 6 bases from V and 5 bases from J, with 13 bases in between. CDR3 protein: CASSGARGTEAFF. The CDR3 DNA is TGTGCCAGCTCCGGGGCTCGGGGGACTGAAGCTTTCTTT.

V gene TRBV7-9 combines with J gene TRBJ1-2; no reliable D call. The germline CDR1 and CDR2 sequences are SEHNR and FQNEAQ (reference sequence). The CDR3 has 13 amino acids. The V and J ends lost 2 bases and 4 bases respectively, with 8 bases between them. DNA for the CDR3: TGTGCCAGCAGCTTATTGAACAGCTATGGCTACACCTTC. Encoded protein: CASSLLNSYGYTF.

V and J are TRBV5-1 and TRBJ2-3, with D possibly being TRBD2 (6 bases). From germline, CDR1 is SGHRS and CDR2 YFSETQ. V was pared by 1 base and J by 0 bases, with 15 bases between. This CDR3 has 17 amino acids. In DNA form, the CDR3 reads TGCGCCAGCAGCTTGAATTCGGCGGGACTTAGCACAGATACGCAGTATTTT. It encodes CASSLNSAGLSTDTQYF.

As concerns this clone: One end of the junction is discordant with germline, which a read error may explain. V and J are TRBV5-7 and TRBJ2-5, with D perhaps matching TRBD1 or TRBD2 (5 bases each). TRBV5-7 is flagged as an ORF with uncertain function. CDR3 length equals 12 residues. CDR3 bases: TGTGCCAGCACCGGGACCGTGGAGATCCAGTACTTC. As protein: CASTGTVEIQYF.

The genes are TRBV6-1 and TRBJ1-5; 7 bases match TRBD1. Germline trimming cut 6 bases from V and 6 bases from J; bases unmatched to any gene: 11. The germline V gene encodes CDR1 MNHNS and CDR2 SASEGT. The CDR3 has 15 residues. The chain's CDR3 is CASSTQTGSFQPQHF. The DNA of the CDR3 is TGTGCCAGCAGCACGCAGACAGGGTCGTTTCAGCCCCAGCATTTT.

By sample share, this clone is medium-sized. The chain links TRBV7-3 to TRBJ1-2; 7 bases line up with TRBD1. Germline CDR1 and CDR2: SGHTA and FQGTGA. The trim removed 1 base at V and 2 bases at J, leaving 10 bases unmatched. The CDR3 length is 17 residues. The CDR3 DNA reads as TGTGCCAGCAGCTTAAATCCCACTCCGACAGGGAACTATGGCTACACCTTC. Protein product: CASSLNPTPTGNYGYTF. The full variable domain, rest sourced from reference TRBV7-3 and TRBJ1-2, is GAGVSQTPSNKVTEKGKYVELRCDPISGHTALYWYRQSLGQGPEFLIYFQGTGAADDSGLPNDRFFAVRPEGSVSTLKIQRTERGDSAVYLCASSLNPTPTGNYGYTFGSGTRLTVV.

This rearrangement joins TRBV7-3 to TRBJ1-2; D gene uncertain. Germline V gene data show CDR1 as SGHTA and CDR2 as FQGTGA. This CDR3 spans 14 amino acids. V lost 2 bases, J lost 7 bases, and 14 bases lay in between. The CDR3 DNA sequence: TGTGCCAGCAGCTTATCTTCTTCTGGAAGTGGCTACACCTTC. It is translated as CASSLSSSGSGYTF.

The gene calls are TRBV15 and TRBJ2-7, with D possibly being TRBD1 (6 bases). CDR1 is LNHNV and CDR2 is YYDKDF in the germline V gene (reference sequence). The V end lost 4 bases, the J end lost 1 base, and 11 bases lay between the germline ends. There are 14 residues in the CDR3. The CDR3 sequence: CATSISDSSYEQYF. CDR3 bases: TGTGCCACCAGCATCTCGGACAGTTCCTACGAGCAGTACTTC.

The CDR3 region has the DNA TGTGCCAGCAGCCGGCAGCGGGAGGCATCCTACAATGAGCAGTTCTTC. It yields the protein CASSRQREASYNEQFF. The J gene is TRBJ2-1, the V gene TRBV11-2; 9 bases fit TRBD2. V lost 5 bases, J lost 1 base, and 6 bases stayed unmatched. CDR3 size: 16 residues. Per germline, CDR1 SGHAT and CDR2 FQNNGV.